This entry lists 20 T cell receptor beta chains sequenced from one sample in a study of tumor-infiltrating lymphocytes in primary liver carcinoma (TCRdb year 2017). Blood RNA was extracted from unsorted whole blood with TRIzol reagent; germline DNA came from the DNeasy Blood & Tissue kit. The instrument was an Illumina HiSeq 2500. TCRbeta-specific cDNA was reverse-transcribed from around 0.45 ug total RNA using a constant-region primer and ProtoScript II reverse transcriptase. Three nested multiplex PCR rounds, following a slightly modified ARM-PCR procedure, were used to build the TCRbeta libraries. Each of the first two PCR rounds ran for about 10 cycles and used multiplex TRBV1-TRBV30 forward primers together with a Cbeta reverse primer. The raw public reads went through TCRdb reprocessing: fastp at Q25, MiXCR clone calling, in-frame beta chains kept. CDR3 protein duplicates are merged, each entry listing the most common genes and DNA. Present in this sample are approximately 340,000 distinct CDR3 sequences, approximately 65% of which were seen just once. 5.5% to 7% of the sample is in the top ten clones.

The specimen sequenced was peripheral blood. The receptors were sampled from a man aged 40-55 years with primary liver carcinoma and hepatitis B virus infection.

Notes on this clonotype: Given a much more abundant clone one base away, this may be a read error. The V gene is TRBV6-1, the J gene TRBJ2-7; 12 bases match TRBD2. Germline V gene sequence: CDR1 MNHNS, CDR2 SASEGT. Unmatched junction bases numbered 12, after V lost 5 bases and J lost 13 bases. This CDR3 comprises 14 residues. CDR3 in amino acids: CASSLRTSGTAYYF. DNA for the CDR3: TGTGCCAGCAGTCTTAGGACTAGCGGGACCGCATATTACTTC.

V is TRBV28 and J is TRBJ1-2; no definite D call. V was pared by 3 bases and J by 4 bases, with 6 bases between. There are 12 residues in the CDR3. In germline, CDR1 is MDHEN, CDR2 SYDVKM. The CDR3 spells CASSFNGYGYTF. The CDR3 bases are TGTGCCAGCAGTTTTAACGGCTATGGCTACACCTTC.

The chain joins TRBV28 to TRBJ1-1; no definite D call. V lost 4 bases, J lost 1 base, and 10 bases lay in between. The CDR3 spans 14 residues. Germline lookup yields CDR1 MDHEN and CDR2 SYDVKM. In DNA, the CDR3 is TGTGCCAGCAGTTCCCCGGGGAGGAACACTGAAGCTTTCTTT. Translating gives CASSSPGRNTEAFF.

Concerning this clonotype itself: This may arise from a read error, as a much more abundant clone is one base away. The V and J genes are TRBV5-5 and TRBJ2-1; the D is unclear. Germline lookup yields CDR1 SGHKS and CDR2 YYEKEE (reference sequence). The CDR3 is 13 amino acids. As DNA, the CDR3 is TGTACCAGCAGCTTTAACACAAACAATGAGCAGTTCTTC. Amino acids: CTSSFNTNNEQFF.

Comments on this clonotype: One end of the junction varies from germline; a read error may be responsible. The V gene is TRBV11-2, the J gene TRBJ2-5; D might be TRBD2 (6 bases). The CDR3 covers 16 residues. The V gene's germline CDR1 is SGHAT and CDR2 FQNNGV. Here the CDR3 reads CASRSRDSGHQETQYF. The CDR3 DNA is TGTGCCAGCAGATCCCGGGACTCGGGCCACCAAGAAACCCAGTACTTC. Full variable domain (rest looked up from reference TRBV11-2 and TRBJ2-5): EAGVAQSPRYKIIEKRQSVAFWCNPISGHATLYWYQQILGQGPKLLIQFQNNGVVDDSQLPKDRFSAERLKGVDSTLKIQPAKLEDSAVYLCASRSRDSGHQETQYFGPGTRLLVL.

This clonotype was counted a single time. Mismatch with germline at one junction end may stem from a read error. The V gene is TRBV11-1, the J gene TRBJ2-7; 8 bases align to TRBD1. The CDR3 covers 15 residues. Germline values: CDR1 SGHAT, CDR2 FQDESV (reference sequence). DNA for the CDR3: TGTGCCAGCAGCATAACTCAGGGGGCCCACTACGAGCAATACTTC. Protein: CASSITQGAHYEQYF. Full variable domain (remainder filled in from reference TRBV11-1 and TRBJ2-7): EAEVAQSPRYKITEKSQAVAFWCDPISGHATLYWYRQILGQGPELLVQFQDESVVDDSQLPKDRFSAERLKGVDSTLKIQPAELGDSAMYLCASSITQGAHYEQYFGPGTRLTVT.

Of note for this clonotype: A much larger clone lies a single base off, so this may be a read error. The chain joins TRBV6-2 or TRBV6-3 to TRBJ1-2, with D uncertain. Germline CDR1 reads MNHEY; CDR2 reads SVGEGT. The CDR3 runs 13 residues. CDR3: CANSYFRLNGYTF. The CDR3 region has the DNA TGTGCCAACAGTTACTTTCGCTTAAATGGCTACACCTTC.

Notes on this clonotype: A much larger clonotype is one base distant, so this may be a read error. The chain couples TRBV4-1 to TRBJ2-1; 10 bases line up with TRBD2. Germline assignment: CDR1 MGHRA and CDR2 YSYEKL. The length of the CDR3 is 17 residues. For the CDR3, the DNA is TGCGCCAGCAGCCAAGATCCTAGCGGGAGCTCCTACAATGAGCGGTTCTTC. This gives the protein CASSQDPSGSSYNERFF.

CDR3 sequence reads: CASSLVLAGYYNEQFF. Here the CDR3 DNA reads TGCGCCAGCAGCTTGGTGCTAGCGGGTTACTACAATGAGCAGTTCTTC. This rearrangement joins TRBV5-1 to TRBJ2-1; 8 positions agree with TRBD2. The germline V gene has CDR1 SGHRS and CDR2 YFSETQ. The ends lost 0 bases at V and 3 bases at J; junction bases unmatched: 5. This CDR3 is built from 16 residues.

Worth noting for this clonotype: The junction does not match germline at one end; this may be a read error. The chain combines TRBV5-1 with TRBJ2-2; 7 positions agree with TRBD2. Germline CDR1 is SGHRS and CDR2 is YFSETQ. The CDR3 has 13 amino acids. The CDR3 spells CAISLAVTGELFF. The CDR3 nucleotides read TGCGCCATCAGCCTAGCGGTCACCGGGGAGCTGTTTTTT.

In regard to this clonotype: Because the CDR3 is missing its conserved closing phenylalanine or tryptophan, this is likely a read error. The chain is built from TRBV11-2 and TRBJ2-2; 11 positions agree with TRBD1. Germline V gene lookup returns CDR1 SGHAT and CDR2 FQNNGV. The CDR3 has 18 amino acids. V gave up 4 bases and J gave up 1 base; unmatched junction bases: 8. DNA of the CDR3: TGTGCCAGCAGCTCTAGGACAGGGGGCGTGTGGAACACCGGGGAGCTGTTTCTT. This sequence encodes CASSSRTGGVWNTGELFL.

This clonotype was found many times. The chain couples TRBV29-1 to TRBJ2-5; D gene unclear. Germline V gene sequence: CDR1 SQVTM, CDR2 ANQGSEA. The CDR3 spans 14 residues. V shed 2 bases and J shed 5 bases, with 15 bases lying between them. In nucleotides, the CDR3 is TGCAGCGTTGAATACCCTACATTAGTGGAGACCCAGTACTTC. It codes for CSVEYPTLVETQYF. Complete variable domain (other parts from reference TRBV29-1 and TRBJ2-5): SAVISQKPSRDICQRGTSLTIQCQVDSQVTMMFWYRQQPGQSLTLIATANQGSEATYESGFVIDKFPISRPNLTFSTLTVSNMSPEDSSIYLCSVEYPTLVETQYFGPGTRLLVL.

As to this clonotype: A read error is possible here, since a much larger clone lies one base away. The rearrangement uses TRBV6-9 and TRBJ2-3, with 7 bases lining up with TRBD2. CDR1 and CDR2 (germline): MNHGY, SVAAGI. With 7 bases clipped from V and 6 bases from J, the junction kept 16 bases outside the gene matches. The CDR3 consists of 16 residues. As DNA, the CDR3 is TGTGCCAGCACTGAAGAAGGCGGGAGATTCGGGGATACGCAGTATTTT. Its protein is CASTEEGGRFGDTQYF.

This clonotype was recorded only once. A much bigger clone sits one base away, suggesting this may be a read error. The chain carries TRBV6-2 or TRBV6-3 and TRBJ2-7; D call uncertain. CDR1 and CDR2 (germline): MNHEY, SVGEGT. The CDR3 is 12 amino acids. The germline V and J ends were trimmed by 5 bases and 4 bases, with 9 bases remaining between them. Here the CDR3 reads CASSRTEYEQYF. The CDR3 bases are TGTGCCAGCAGTCGGACGGAATACGAGCAGTACTTC.

Many counts were recorded for this clonotype. The chain has TRBV6-2 or TRBV6-3 and TRBJ2-1; 8 positions agree with TRBD1. V was clipped by 5 bases and J by 3 bases; unmatched bases: 12. The germline gives CDR1 MNHEY, CDR2 SVGEGT. The CDR3 length is 17 residues. In DNA, the CDR3 is TGTGCCAGCAGTCGGTCAATCCGGGGACAGGTCTACAATGAGCAGTTCTTC. Translated: CASSRSIRGQVYNEQFF.

A remark on this clonotype: Since a much larger clone is just one base distant, this may be a read error. This chain uses TRBV6-2 or TRBV6-3 with TRBJ1-5, with D maybe TRBD1 (5 bases). The last part of the DNA fits TRBJ2-3 better; the J call may be wrong. The CDR3 has 14 amino acids. Germline CDR1 reads MNHEY; CDR2 reads SVGEGT. The CDR3 spells CASSQTGFGQPQYF. CDR3 nucleotides: TGTGCCAGCAGTCAAACAGGATTCGGTCAGCCCCAGTATTTT.

This clonotype was recorded at least ten times. V gene TRBV5-6 combines with J gene TRBJ2-1, with 9 bases fitting TRBD2. This CDR3 spans 15 amino acids. CDR1 is SGHDT and CDR2 is YYEEEE in the germline V gene. J lost 7 bases, V lost 0 bases, and 5 bases had no gene match. This CDR3 is CASSLGGRARNEQFF. DNA for the CDR3: TGTGCCAGCAGCTTGGGCGGGAGGGCCCGAAATGAGCAGTTCTTC.

This clonotype was detected ten times or more. The rearrangement joins TRBV6-2 or TRBV6-3 to TRBJ2-2; 8 nucleotides align to TRBD1. This CDR3 is 14 amino acids long. Germline assignment: CDR1 MNHEY and CDR2 SVGEGT. Trimming took 6 bases from V and 5 from J; bases not matched to a gene: 5. The CDR3 region has the DNA TGTGCCAGCAGCAAGACAGGGGAGACCGGGGAGCTGTTTTTT. The encoded protein is CASSKTGETGELFF.

In regard to this clonotype: The junction shows a germline mismatch at one end, possibly a read error. This sequence joins TRBV11-3 and TRBJ1-1; D is unclear. CDR3 length: 15 amino acids. The germline gives CDR1 SGHNT, CDR2 YENEEA. CDR3 in DNA: TGCGCCAGCAGCTTAGATGGAAGGAGTGGGTCTGAAGCTTTCTTT. Translation gives CASSLDGRSGSEAFF.

This clonotype has ten or more counts. V and J are TRBV11-2 and TRBJ2-2, with TRBD2 identical over 8 bases. CDR1 and CDR2 (germline): SGHAT, FQNNGV. The CDR3 has 16 amino acids. The J segment lost 6 bases and the V segment lost 3 bases, leaving 9 bases of the junction unmatched. CDR3 loop: CASSFSTGGMAGELFF. CDR3 in DNA: TGTGCCAGCAGCTTCTCAACGGGGGGGATGGCCGGGGAGCTGTTTTTT.